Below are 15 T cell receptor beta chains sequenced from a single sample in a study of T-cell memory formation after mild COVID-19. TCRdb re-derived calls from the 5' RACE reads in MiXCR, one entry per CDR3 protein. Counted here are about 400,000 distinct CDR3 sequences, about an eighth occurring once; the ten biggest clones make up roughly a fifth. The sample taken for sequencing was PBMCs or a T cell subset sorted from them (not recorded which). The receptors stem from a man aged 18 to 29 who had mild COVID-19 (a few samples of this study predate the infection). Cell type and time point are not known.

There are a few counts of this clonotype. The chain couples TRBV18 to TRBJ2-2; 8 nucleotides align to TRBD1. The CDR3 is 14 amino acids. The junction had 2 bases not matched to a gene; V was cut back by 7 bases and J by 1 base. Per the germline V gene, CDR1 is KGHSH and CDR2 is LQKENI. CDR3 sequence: CASWDRMNTGELFF. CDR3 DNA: TGTGCCAGCTGGGACAGGATGAACACCGGGGAGCTGTTTTTT.

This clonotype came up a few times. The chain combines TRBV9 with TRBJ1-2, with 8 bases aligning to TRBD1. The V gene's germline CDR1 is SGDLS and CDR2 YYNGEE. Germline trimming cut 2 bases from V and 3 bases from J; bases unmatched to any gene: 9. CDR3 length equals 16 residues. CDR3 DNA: TGTGCCAGCAGCGTTGACGACAGGGGACGGGACTATGGCTACACCTTC. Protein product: CASSVDDRGRDYGYTF.

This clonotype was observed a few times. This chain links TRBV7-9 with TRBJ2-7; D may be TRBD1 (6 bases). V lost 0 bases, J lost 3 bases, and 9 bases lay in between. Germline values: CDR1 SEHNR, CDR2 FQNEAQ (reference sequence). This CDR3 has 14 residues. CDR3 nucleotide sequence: TGTGCCAGCAGCTTAGCCGACAGGATCTACGAGCAGTACGTC. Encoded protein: CASSLADRIYEQYV.

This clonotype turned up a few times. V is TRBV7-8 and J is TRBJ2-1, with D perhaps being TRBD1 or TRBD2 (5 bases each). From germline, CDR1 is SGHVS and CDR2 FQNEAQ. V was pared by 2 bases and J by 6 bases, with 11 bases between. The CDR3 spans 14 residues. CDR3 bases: TGTGCCAGCAGCTTAAACAGAGGGGCCAATGAGCAGTTCTTC. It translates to CASSLNRGANEQFF. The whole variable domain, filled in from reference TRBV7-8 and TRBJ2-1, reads GAGVSQSPRYKVAKRGQDVALRCDPISGHVSLFWYQQALGQGPEFLTYFQNEAQLDKSGLPSDRFFAERPEGSVSTLKIQRTQQEDSAVYLCASSLNRGANEQFFGPGTRLTVL.

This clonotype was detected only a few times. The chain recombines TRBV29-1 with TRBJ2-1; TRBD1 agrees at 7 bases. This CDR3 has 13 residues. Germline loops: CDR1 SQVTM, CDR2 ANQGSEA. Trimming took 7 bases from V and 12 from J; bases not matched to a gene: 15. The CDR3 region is CSALHDRGLRQFF. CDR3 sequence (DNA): TGCAGCGCCTTACACGATAGGGGGCTTCGGCAGTTCTTC.

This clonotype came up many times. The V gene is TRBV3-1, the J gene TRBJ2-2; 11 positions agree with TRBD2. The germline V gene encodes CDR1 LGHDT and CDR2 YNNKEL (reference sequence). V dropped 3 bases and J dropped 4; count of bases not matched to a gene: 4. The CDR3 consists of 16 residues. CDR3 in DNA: TGTGCCAGCAGCCACTCCGGGACTAGCGGCACCGGGGAGCTGTTTTTT. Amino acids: CASSHSGTSGTGELFF.

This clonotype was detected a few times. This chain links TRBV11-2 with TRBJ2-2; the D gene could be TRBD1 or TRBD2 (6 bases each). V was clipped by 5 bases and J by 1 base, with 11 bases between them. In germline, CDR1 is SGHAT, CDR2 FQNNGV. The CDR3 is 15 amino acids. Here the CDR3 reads CASSRGRENTGELFF. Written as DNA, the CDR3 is TGTGCCAGCAGCCGGGGGCGGGAGAACACCGGGGAGCTGTTTTTT.

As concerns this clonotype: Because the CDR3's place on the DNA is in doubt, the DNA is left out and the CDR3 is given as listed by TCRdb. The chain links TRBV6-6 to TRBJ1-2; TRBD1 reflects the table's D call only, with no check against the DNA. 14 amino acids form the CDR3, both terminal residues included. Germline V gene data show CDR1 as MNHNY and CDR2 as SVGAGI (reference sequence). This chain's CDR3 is CASSWGQGTYGHTF.

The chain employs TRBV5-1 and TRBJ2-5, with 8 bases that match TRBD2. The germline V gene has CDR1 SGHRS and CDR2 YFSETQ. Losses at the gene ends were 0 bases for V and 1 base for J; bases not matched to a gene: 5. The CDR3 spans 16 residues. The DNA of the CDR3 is TGCGCCAGCAGCTTGGTAGCCGGGGGGGCCCAAGAGACCCAGTACTTC. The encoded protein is CASSLVAGGAQETQYF.

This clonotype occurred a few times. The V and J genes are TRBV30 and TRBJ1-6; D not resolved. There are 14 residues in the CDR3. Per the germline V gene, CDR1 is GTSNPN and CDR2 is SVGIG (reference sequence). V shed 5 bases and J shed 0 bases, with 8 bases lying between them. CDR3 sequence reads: CAWGRSSYNSPLHF. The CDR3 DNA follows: TGTGCCTGGGGGAGGAGCTCCTATAATTCACCCCTCCACTTT.

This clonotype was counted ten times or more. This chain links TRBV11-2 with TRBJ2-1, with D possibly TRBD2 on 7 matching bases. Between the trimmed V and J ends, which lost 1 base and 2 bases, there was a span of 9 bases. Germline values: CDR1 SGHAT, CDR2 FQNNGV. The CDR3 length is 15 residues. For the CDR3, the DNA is TGTGCCAGCAGCTTAGGGGGGGGGCCCTACAATGAGCAGTTCTTC. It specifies CASSLGGGPYNEQFF.

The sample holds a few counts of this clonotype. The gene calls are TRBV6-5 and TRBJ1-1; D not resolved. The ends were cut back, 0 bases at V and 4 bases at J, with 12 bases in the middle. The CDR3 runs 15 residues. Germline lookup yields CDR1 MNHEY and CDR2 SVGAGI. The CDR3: CASSYSVLSGTEAFF. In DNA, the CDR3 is TGTGCCAGCAGTTACTCGGTATTGTCCGGCACTGAAGCTTTCTTT.

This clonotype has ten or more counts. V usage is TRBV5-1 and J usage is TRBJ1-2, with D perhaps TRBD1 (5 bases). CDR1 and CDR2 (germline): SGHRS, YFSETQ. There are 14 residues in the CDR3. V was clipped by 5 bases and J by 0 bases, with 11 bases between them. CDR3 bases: TGCGCCAGCAGATCGGGGGGGTCTAACTATGGCTACACCTTC. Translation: CASRSGGSNYGYTF. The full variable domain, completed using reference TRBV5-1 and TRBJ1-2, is KAGVTQTPRYLIKTRGQQVTLSCSPISGHRSVSWYQQTPGQGLQFLFEYFSETQRNKGNFPGRFSGRQFSNSRSEMNVSTLELGDSALYLCASRSGGSNYGYTFGSGTRLTVV.

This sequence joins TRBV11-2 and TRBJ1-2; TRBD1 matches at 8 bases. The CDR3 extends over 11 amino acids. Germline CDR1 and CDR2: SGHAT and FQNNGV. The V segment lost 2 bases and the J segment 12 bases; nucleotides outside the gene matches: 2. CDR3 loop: CASSLQGANTF. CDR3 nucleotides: TGTGCCAGCAGCTTACAGGGGGCTAACACCTTC.

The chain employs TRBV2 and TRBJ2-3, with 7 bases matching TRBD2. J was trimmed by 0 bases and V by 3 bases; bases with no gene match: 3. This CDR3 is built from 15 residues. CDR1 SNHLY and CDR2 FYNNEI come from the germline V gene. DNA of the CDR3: TGTGCCAGCAGTGATGGGGGAGGGAGCACAGATACGCAGTATTTT. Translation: CASSDGGGSTDTQYF.